The 10 T cell receptor beta chains listed next were all sequenced from one sample in a study of technical replicates of blood from four donors (dated 2017 in TCRdb). The library was made by the immunoSEQ multiplex PCR assay. The immuneACCESS repertoire file appears here via TCRdb, limited to in-frame rearrangements. These files lack a portion of the clones; in checked studies, under half of the deficit traces to unresolved V genes, and the cause of the others is not known. This sample has approximately 92,000 clones in its table, and roughly 95% of those were observed once. Roughly 0.34% of the sample goes to the ten largest clones. The specimen sequenced was T cells isolated from PBMCs. The receptor source for this set is a human donor in good health.

This rearrangement joins TRBV29-1 to TRBJ2-1; the match to TRBD1 covers 9 bases. Looked up from germline, CDR1 is SQVTM and CDR2 is ANQGSEA. The CDR3 sequence is 15 residues long. V lost 0 bases, J lost 5 bases, and 5 bases stayed unmatched. The CDR3 DNA follows: TGCAGCGTTGAAGATCGTGGGACAGGGAACAATGAGCAGTTCTTC. This gives the protein CSVEDRGTGNNEQFF.

The chain combines TRBV9 with TRBJ2-3; the D gene is possibly TRBD1 (5 bases). Germline loops: CDR1 SGDLS, CDR2 YYNGEE. Trimming removed 4 bases at V and 2 bases at J, with 17 bases between. The CDR3 spans 16 residues. CDR3 DNA: TGTGCCAGCAGCCCCCGACCCAAGGGGCACACAGATACGCAGTATTTT. This codes for CASSPRPKGHTDTQYF.

The rearrangement uses TRBV14 and TRBJ1-4; D remains ambiguous. The germline CDR1 and CDR2 sequences are SGHDN and FVKESK. The CDR3 runs to 15 residues. V dropped 0 bases and J dropped 6 bases, with 11 bases sitting between them. CDR3 loop: CASSQDMSPYEKLFF. The CDR3 DNA reads TGTGCCAGCAGCCAAGATATGAGCCCTTATGAAAAACTGTTTTTT.

This chain joins TRBV7-9 and TRBJ2-7; TRBD2 matches 7 bases. V dropped 5 bases and J dropped 5; count of bases not matched to a gene: 12. Germline V gene lookup returns CDR1 SEHNR and CDR2 FQNEAQ (reference sequence). This CDR3 is built from 15 residues. This CDR3 reads CASSPPSGHADEQYF. The CDR3 DNA reads as TGTGCCAGCAGCCCACCTAGCGGCCATGCAGACGAGCAGTACTTC.

V is TRBV6-1 and J is TRBJ2-5, with TRBD1 matching over 8 bases. This CDR3 has 16 residues. V lost 4 bases, J lost 0 bases, and 7 bases stayed unmatched. Looked up from germline, CDR1 is MNHNS and CDR2 is SASEGT. The CDR3: CASSGPLTGDQETQYF. The CDR3 nucleotides read TGTGCCAGCAGTGGGCCCTTGACAGGGGACCAAGAGACCCAGTACTTC.

The V gene is TRBV4-2, the J gene TRBJ2-2; 7 nucleotides line up with TRBD1. The CDR3 consists of 16 residues. Germline loops: CDR1 LGHNA, CDR2 YNFKEQ. V was pared by 2 bases and J by 3 bases, with 6 bases of the junction left unmatched. CDR3 region: CASSQTTGDYTGELFF. For the CDR3, the DNA is TGTGCCAGCAGCCAAACTACAGGGGATTACACCGGGGAGCTGTTTTTT.

J is TRBJ1-1 and V is TRBV4-3; the match to TRBD1 covers 8 bases. The CDR3 runs 15 residues. Germline CDR1 and CDR2: LGHNA and YSLEER. The ends lost 1 base at V and 2 bases at J; junction bases unmatched: 3. The CDR3 here is CASSQVGQGNTEAFF. For the CDR3, the DNA is TGCGCCAGCAGCCAAGTCGGACAGGGAAACACTGAAGCTTTCTTT.

The rearrangement uses TRBV5-1 and TRBJ2-1, with 9 nucleotides matching TRBD2. V was pared by 7 bases and J by 1 base, with 9 bases of the junction left unmatched. Germline V gives CDR1 SGHRS, CDR2 YFSETQ. This CDR3 contains 16 residues. For the CDR3, the DNA is TGCGCCAGCGCCCGGGCTAGCGGGATATCCTACAATGAGCAGTTCTTC. Its protein product is CASARASGISYNEQFF.

The J gene is TRBJ2-7, the V gene TRBV15; D is possibly TRBD2 (6 bases). CDR1 is LNHNV, CDR2 YYDKDF, per germline (reference sequence). V was pared by 6 bases and J by 4 bases, with 16 bases between. This CDR3 has 14 residues. The CDR3 nucleotides read TGTGCCACCAGGATCGGAGGGCCAGAGTACGAGCAGTACTTC. This encodes CATRIGGPEYEQYF. Full variable domain (missing parts from reference TRBV15 and TRBJ2-7): DAMVIQNPRYQVTQFGKPVTLSCSQTLNHNVMYWYQQKSSQAPKLLFHYYDKDFNNEADTPDNFQSRRPNTSFCFLDIRSPGLGDTAMYLCATRIGGPEYEQYFGPGTRLTVT.

In DNA, the CDR3 is TGTGCCAGCAGCTTACCCAAAACCGGGACAGGGACATTTTACAATGAGCAGTTCTTC. The encoded protein is CASSLPKTGTGTFYNEQFF. The rearrangement links TRBV7-8 to TRBJ2-1; 9 positions match TRBD1. CDR1 is SGHVS, CDR2 FQNEAQ, per germline. CDR3 length: 19 amino acids. V trimming: 2 bases; J trimming: 4 bases; junction bases outside the gene matches: 15.